Listed below are T cell receptor beta chains from one sample, sequenced in a study of identical twins. Each CDR3 protein is one row after TCRdb ran MiXCR on the 5' RACE reads. In the table there are some 730,000 distinct CDR3 sequences, 18% of which are singletons. These data were also filed under a second study, of T cells expressing NK-cell markers.

Sequenced: PBMCs. These receptors all come from a woman under 30 in good health. Both conserved end residues are part of each CDR3. Fields, in order: V gene, D gene, clone size, J gene, CDR3 DNA, CDR3 protein. The D gene is left open where the match is weak. Size values are once, few and many counts, or a class for expanded clones, and some rows have none.

v_call: TRBV12-3/TRBV12-4
d_call: TRBD1
clone_size: -
j_call: TRBJ2-1
cdr3_nt: TGTGCCAGCAGCGGTCAGGGGGCTCATCGCCGCTACAATGAGCAGTTCTTC
cdr3_aa: CASSGQGAHRRYNEQFF

v_call: TRBV4-3
d_call: TRBD1
clone_size: few
j_call: TRBJ1-1
cdr3_nt: TGCGCCAGCAGCCAAGATTTCCTCCGGACAGGGGGCGGGAGGACTGAAGCTTTCTTT
cdr3_aa: CASSQDFLRTGGGRTEAFF

v_call: TRBV4-3
d_call: -
clone_size: few
j_call: TRBJ2-7
cdr3_nt: TGCGCCAGCAGCCCGGGGCTGAATTGGGACGAGCAGTACTTC
cdr3_aa: CASSPGLNWDEQYF

v_call: TRBV18
d_call: TRBD2
clone_size: -
j_call: TRBJ2-7
cdr3_nt: TGTGCCAGCTCACCACCTAGCGGGAGAAGGTACGAGCAGTACTTC
cdr3_aa: CASSPPSGRRYEQYF

v_call: TRBV5-6
d_call: -
clone_size: few
j_call: TRBJ2-2
cdr3_nt: TGTGCCAGCTCGGCTAGCGCCGGGGAGCTGTTTTTT
cdr3_aa: CASSASAGELFF

v_call: TRBV3-1
d_call: -
clone_size: -
j_call: TRBJ1-1
cdr3_nt: TGTGCCAGCAGCCAATCCACGCCGGGATGGACTGAAGCTTTCTTT
cdr3_aa: CASSQSTPGWTEAFF

v_call: TRBV20-1
d_call: TRBD2
clone_size: -
j_call: TRBJ2-5
cdr3_nt: TGCAGTGCCCGGCTTAGCGGGGGGCTGGGGGAGACCCAGTACTTC
cdr3_aa: CSARLSGGLGETQYF

v_call: TRBV7-2
d_call: TRBD1
clone_size: many
j_call: TRBJ2-2
cdr3_nt: TGTGCCAGCAGCTTTCTTTCAGGGGGCCGAACCGGGGAGCTGTTTTTT
cdr3_aa: CASSFLSGGRTGELFF

v_call: TRBV7-8
d_call: -
clone_size: few
j_call: TRBJ2-7
cdr3_nt: TGTGCCAGCAGCCCCCGTATATCCATGGCCTTGACGCAGTACTTC
cdr3_aa: CASSPRISMALTQYF

v_call: TRBV29-1
d_call: -
clone_size: few
j_call: TRBJ2-7
cdr3_nt: TGCAGCGTCTTTCTTTACGAGCAGTACTTC
cdr3_aa: CSVFLYEQYF

v_call: TRBV7-9
d_call: -
clone_size: -
j_call: TRBJ2-5
cdr3_nt: TGTGCCATCAGCTTAGAGGGCGGAAGGGGGTACCAAGAGACCCAGTACTTC
cdr3_aa: CAISLEGGRGYQETQYF

v_call: TRBV6-1
d_call: TRBD1
clone_size: -
j_call: TRBJ2-1
cdr3_nt: TGTGCCAGCGCCAAGGGGGCTAGGAATGAGCAGTTCTTC
cdr3_aa: CASAKGARNEQFF

v_call: TRBV11-3
d_call: TRBD1
clone_size: once
j_call: TRBJ1-2
cdr3_nt: TGTGCCAGCAGCTCATGGACAGGGCCTGGCTACACCTTC
cdr3_aa: CASSSWTGPGYTF

v_call: TRBV2
d_call: TRBD1
clone_size: few
j_call: TRBJ1-2
cdr3_nt: TGTGCCAGCCCCGGGACAGTTTATGGCTACACCTTC
cdr3_aa: CASPGTVYGYTF

v_call: TRBV12-3/TRBV12-4
d_call: -
clone_size: -
j_call: TRBJ1-2
cdr3_nt: TGTGCCAGCAGTTTGACTCAGGAGGTCAACGGCTACACCTTC
cdr3_aa: CASSLTQEVNGYTF

v_call: TRBV20-1
d_call: -
clone_size: few
j_call: TRBJ1-1
cdr3_nt: TGCAGTGCTAGAGGCCGCGGCCCAAACACTGAAGCTTTCTTT
cdr3_aa: CSARGRGPNTEAFF

v_call: TRBV19
d_call: -
clone_size: -
j_call: TRBJ2-1
cdr3_nt: TGTGCCAGTTGCCCGGGGGCATTGAATGAGCAGTTCTTC
cdr3_aa: CASCPGALNEQFF

v_call: TRBV7-6
d_call: TRBD2
clone_size: -
j_call: TRBJ2-3
cdr3_nt: TGTGCCAGCAGCTTAGGTCTTGGGGGGGCGCAGTATTTT
cdr3_aa: CASSLGLGGAQYF

v_call: TRBV12-3/TRBV12-4
d_call: -
clone_size: -
j_call: TRBJ2-1
cdr3_nt: TGTGCCAATGGGAGACTCGATGAGCAGTTCTTC
cdr3_aa: CANGRLDEQFF

v_call: TRBV5-1
d_call: -
clone_size: many
j_call: TRBJ2-5
cdr3_nt: TGCGCCAGCAGCTTGTCGGGGGTCCAAGAGACCCAGTACTTC
cdr3_aa: CASSLSGVQETQYF

v_call: TRBV27
d_call: -
clone_size: many
j_call: TRBJ2-3
cdr3_nt: TGTGCCAGCAGCCAGGGACACCGGGGGACGGATACGCAGTATTTT
cdr3_aa: CASSQGHRGTDTQYF

v_call: TRBV5-1
d_call: -
clone_size: -
j_call: TRBJ2-5
cdr3_nt: TGCGCCAGCAGCTTGGGCTTCGGGGCAGCTCAACAGACCCAGTACTTC
cdr3_aa: CASSLGFGAAQQTQYF

v_call: TRBV7-9
d_call: -
clone_size: -
j_call: TRBJ2-3
cdr3_nt: TGTGCCAGCAGCTCTTGGGGGAACAGCGAAGGCACAGATACGCAGTATTTT
cdr3_aa: CASSSWGNSEGTDTQYF

v_call: TRBV5-1
d_call: -
clone_size: -
j_call: TRBJ2-1
cdr3_nt: TGCGCCAGCAGCTTGGGCGCACAGGTTGAGCAGTTCTTC
cdr3_aa: CASSLGAQVEQFF

v_call: TRBV20-1
d_call: TRBD1
clone_size: once
j_call: TRBJ2-7
cdr3_nt: TGCAGTGCTACCGAGTTAGGGACAGGGGTATACGAGCAGTACTTC
cdr3_aa: CSATELGTGVYEQYF

v_call: TRBV12-3/TRBV12-4
d_call: TRBD1
clone_size: -
j_call: TRBJ1-1
cdr3_nt: TGTGCCAGCAGGAGGACAGGGGGCTTAAGCCCTTTGAACACTGAAGCTTTCTTT
cdr3_aa: CASRRTGGLSPLNTEAFF

v_call: TRBV12-3/TRBV12-4
d_call: -
clone_size: -
j_call: TRBJ2-1
cdr3_nt: TGTGCCAGCAGTATACGTCCGGGGGATGAGCAGTTCTTC
cdr3_aa: CASSIRPGDEQFF

v_call: TRBV14
d_call: -
clone_size: -
j_call: TRBJ2-3
cdr3_nt: TGTGCCAGCAGCCCCCGGGCCACAGATACGCAGTATTTT
cdr3_aa: CASSPRATDTQYF